The sequence of this T cell receptor (beta chain) was determined in a study of breast tumors, draining lymph nodes, adjacent tissues. V was shortened by 2 bases and J by 4 bases, with 12 bases between the two germline ends. The CDR3 consists of 15 residues. CDR1 is SGDLS and CDR2 is YYNGEE in the germline V gene. Samples came from axillary lymph nodes draining the breast cancer. This clonotype showed up many times. What it binds is not known. Each CDR3 protein gets one entry after TCRdb re-called the multiplex PCR reads with MiXCR. The sample lists over 200,000 distinct CDR3 sequences, approximately 29% occurring once. Study-wide findings and caveats: Luminal-like breast cancer showed significantly greater tumor-nontumor repertoire similarity than basal-like breast cancer did. Tumors had less TCR diversity than lymph nodes, more than nontumor tissue.

Sequenced: axillary lymph node tissue. This chain connects TRBV9 to TRBJ1-4; tentatively, D is TRBD1 (6 bases). The origin of this receptor is a female donor with breast cancer. Some clones in this sample may be carry-over from other donors' samples. CDR3: CASSVLAGDNEKLFF. As DNA, the CDR3 is TGTGCCAGCAGCGTTTTGGCAGGGGATAATGAAAAACTGTTTTTT.